These 7 T cell receptor beta chains were sequenced from one sample in a study of regulatory T cells in long-lasting Graves disease. Building of the TCR beta libraries involved iRepertoire HTBI primers and Arm-PCR of CDR3 regions. TCRdb independently ran MiXCR on the multiplex PCR reads; one entry per CDR3 protein. The repertoire holds about 370,000 distinct CDR3 sequences, with about 14% as singletons. Time point of the sample: newly diagnosed GD, antithyroid drugs for less than 3 months. RNA extracted from PBMCs served as the sequencing template. The sequencing here drew on peripheral blood mononuclear cells (PBMCs), taken at new diagnosis, from a patient treated with antithyroid drugs. These receptors all come from a female donor with Graves disease.

This clonotype was counted ten times or more. The chain recombines TRBV30 with TRBJ2-3, with D perhaps matching TRBD2 (6 bases). CDR3 length equals 14 residues. The V gene's germline CDR1 is GTSNPN and CDR2 SVGIG (reference sequence). Trimming left V 5 bases short and J 5 bases short, with 17 bases between. The CDR3 sequence is CAWGLGGAVDTQYF. Written as DNA, the CDR3 is TGTGCCTGGGGACTCGGAGGGGCCGTAGATACGCAGTATTTT. Based on the CDR3 plus reference TRBV30 and TRBJ2-3, the full variable domain is SQTIHQWPATLVQPVGSPLSLECTVEGTSNPNLYWYRQAAGRGLQLLFYSVGIGQISSEVPQNLSASRPQDRQFILSSKKLLLSDSGFYLCAWGLGGAVDTQYFGPGTRLTVL.

This clonotype was counted between two and nine times. The chain uses TRBV7-9 and TRBJ2-5, with 7 bases aligning to TRBD1. CDR1 is SEHNR, CDR2 FQNEAQ, per germline (reference sequence). Germline trimming cut 5 bases from V and 2 bases from J; bases unmatched to any gene: 8. This CDR3 is 15 amino acids long. CDR3 protein: CASSTSPGQQETQYF. As DNA, the CDR3 is TGTGCCAGCAGCACCTCACCGGGACAGCAAGAGACCCAGTACTTC.

The chain employs TRBV19 and TRBJ1-1; 9 bases agree with TRBD1. This CDR3 comprises 15 residues. Germline-derived CDR1 and CDR2 are LNHDA and SQIVND (reference sequence). Unmatched junction bases numbered 10, after V lost 7 bases and J lost 4 bases. CDR3 in amino acids: CASTLQGAYSTEAFF. CDR3 in DNA: TGTGCCAGTACCCTACAGGGGGCTTATAGCACTGAAGCTTTCTTT.

This clonotype was picked up many times. The rearrangement joins TRBV6-1 to TRBJ1-2, with D perhaps TRBD1 (5 bases). The length of the CDR3 is 15 residues. CDR1 is MNHNS and CDR2 is SASEGT in the germline V gene. V was clipped by 3 bases and J by 2 bases, with 13 bases between them. The CDR3 is CASSDFVGDNYGYTF. Here the CDR3 DNA reads TGTGCCAGCAGTGATTTCGTGGGGGACAACTATGGCTACACCTTC.

The chain is built from TRBV7-2 and TRBJ1-5; unclear D gene. The CDR3 extends over 14 amino acids. V lost 5 bases, J lost 1 base, and 9 bases lay in between. Germline CDR1 SGHTA, CDR2 FQGNSA. CDR3 amino acids: CASSPSPSNQPQHF. The CDR3 DNA is TGTGCCAGCAGCCCCTCCCCGAGCAATCAGCCCCAGCATTTT.

This clonotype occurred many times. The V call is TRBV6-5, the J call TRBJ1-1; D is ambiguous. The CDR3 spans 13 residues. V was shortened by 4 bases and J by 1 base, with 7 bases between the two germline ends. Germline CDR1 and CDR2: MNHEY and SVGAGI. CDR3 in amino acids: CASSWRGNTEAFF. CDR3 in DNA: TGTGCCAGCAGTTGGCGGGGGAACACTGAAGCTTTCTTT.

J is TRBJ2-3 and V is TRBV10-3; the D gene is possibly TRBD2 (6 bases). The CDR3 is made up of 17 amino acids. V lost 6 bases and J lost 0, with 19 bases in between. Germline CDR1 reads ENHRY; CDR2 reads SYGVKD. CDR3: CAISRLGGATSTDTQYF. The CDR3 DNA follows: TGTGCCATCAGCCGACTCGGAGGGGCCACTAGCACAGATACGCAGTATTTT.